The TCR beta chain described here comes from a study of patients and donors after allogeneic stem cell transplantation. TCRdb analysed the RT-PCR reads with MiXCR anew, one entry per CDR3 protein. The repertoire holds 400,000 to 500,000 distinct CDR3 sequences, with 16% as singletons. In its sample, this clonotype was seen a few times. Sequencing was performed on blood, either unsorted or a sorted T cell fraction (not recorded which). This receptor was obtained from a human donor who was either an allogeneic HSCT recipient or a stem cell or donor lymphocyte infusion donor (not recorded which). It is not recorded whose cells these are; they may come from a transplant donor.

CDR3 DNA: TGTGCCACCAGTGATCCGACAGTGGGGGGTAGCACAGATACGCAGTATTTT. It codes for CATSDPTVGGSTDTQYF. The rearrangement joins TRBV24-1 to TRBJ2-3; possible D gene TRBD2, 6 bases. The V gene's germline CDR1 is KGHDR and CDR2 SFDVKD. V was shortened by 3 bases and J by 0 bases, with 15 bases between the two germline ends. The CDR3 totals 17 residues.